This T cell receptor (beta chain) was observed in a study of beta chain features in type 1 diabetes. For this clone: Its antigen is unidentified.

The study reverse transcribed the entire isolated RNA, so it sequenced expressed TCRB transcripts. Some clones are missing from TCRdb's copy, which holds only in-frame ones; the method was immunoSEQ multiplex PCR. The sample holds 600,000 or so clones; around 12% are singletons and the top ten take around 0.12%. General observations from the study: People with Type 1 diabetes carried modestly yet significantly shorter TCRB CDR3s in all four CD4+ subsets.

CDR3 length: 12 amino acids. Germline V gives CDR1 SGHRS, CDR2 YFSETQ. With 7 bases removed from V and 5 bases from J, the gap between germline ends came to 12 bases. This sequence originates from a young man with type 1 diabetes. The sequenced material came from naive CD4+ T cells from blood. V gene TRBV5-1 combines with J gene TRBJ1-1; D is uncertain. The CDR3 bases are TGCGCCAGCGGTGAGGTGGGGACTGAAGCTTTCTTT. Translating gives CASGEVGTEAFF. Full variable domain (outside the CDR3, taken from reference TRBV5-1 and TRBJ1-1): KAGVTQTPRYLIKTRGQQVTLSCSPISGHRSVSWYQQTPGQGLQFLFEYFSETQRNKGNFPGRFSGRQFSNSRSEMNVSTLELGDSALYLCASGEVGTEAFFGQGTRLTVV.